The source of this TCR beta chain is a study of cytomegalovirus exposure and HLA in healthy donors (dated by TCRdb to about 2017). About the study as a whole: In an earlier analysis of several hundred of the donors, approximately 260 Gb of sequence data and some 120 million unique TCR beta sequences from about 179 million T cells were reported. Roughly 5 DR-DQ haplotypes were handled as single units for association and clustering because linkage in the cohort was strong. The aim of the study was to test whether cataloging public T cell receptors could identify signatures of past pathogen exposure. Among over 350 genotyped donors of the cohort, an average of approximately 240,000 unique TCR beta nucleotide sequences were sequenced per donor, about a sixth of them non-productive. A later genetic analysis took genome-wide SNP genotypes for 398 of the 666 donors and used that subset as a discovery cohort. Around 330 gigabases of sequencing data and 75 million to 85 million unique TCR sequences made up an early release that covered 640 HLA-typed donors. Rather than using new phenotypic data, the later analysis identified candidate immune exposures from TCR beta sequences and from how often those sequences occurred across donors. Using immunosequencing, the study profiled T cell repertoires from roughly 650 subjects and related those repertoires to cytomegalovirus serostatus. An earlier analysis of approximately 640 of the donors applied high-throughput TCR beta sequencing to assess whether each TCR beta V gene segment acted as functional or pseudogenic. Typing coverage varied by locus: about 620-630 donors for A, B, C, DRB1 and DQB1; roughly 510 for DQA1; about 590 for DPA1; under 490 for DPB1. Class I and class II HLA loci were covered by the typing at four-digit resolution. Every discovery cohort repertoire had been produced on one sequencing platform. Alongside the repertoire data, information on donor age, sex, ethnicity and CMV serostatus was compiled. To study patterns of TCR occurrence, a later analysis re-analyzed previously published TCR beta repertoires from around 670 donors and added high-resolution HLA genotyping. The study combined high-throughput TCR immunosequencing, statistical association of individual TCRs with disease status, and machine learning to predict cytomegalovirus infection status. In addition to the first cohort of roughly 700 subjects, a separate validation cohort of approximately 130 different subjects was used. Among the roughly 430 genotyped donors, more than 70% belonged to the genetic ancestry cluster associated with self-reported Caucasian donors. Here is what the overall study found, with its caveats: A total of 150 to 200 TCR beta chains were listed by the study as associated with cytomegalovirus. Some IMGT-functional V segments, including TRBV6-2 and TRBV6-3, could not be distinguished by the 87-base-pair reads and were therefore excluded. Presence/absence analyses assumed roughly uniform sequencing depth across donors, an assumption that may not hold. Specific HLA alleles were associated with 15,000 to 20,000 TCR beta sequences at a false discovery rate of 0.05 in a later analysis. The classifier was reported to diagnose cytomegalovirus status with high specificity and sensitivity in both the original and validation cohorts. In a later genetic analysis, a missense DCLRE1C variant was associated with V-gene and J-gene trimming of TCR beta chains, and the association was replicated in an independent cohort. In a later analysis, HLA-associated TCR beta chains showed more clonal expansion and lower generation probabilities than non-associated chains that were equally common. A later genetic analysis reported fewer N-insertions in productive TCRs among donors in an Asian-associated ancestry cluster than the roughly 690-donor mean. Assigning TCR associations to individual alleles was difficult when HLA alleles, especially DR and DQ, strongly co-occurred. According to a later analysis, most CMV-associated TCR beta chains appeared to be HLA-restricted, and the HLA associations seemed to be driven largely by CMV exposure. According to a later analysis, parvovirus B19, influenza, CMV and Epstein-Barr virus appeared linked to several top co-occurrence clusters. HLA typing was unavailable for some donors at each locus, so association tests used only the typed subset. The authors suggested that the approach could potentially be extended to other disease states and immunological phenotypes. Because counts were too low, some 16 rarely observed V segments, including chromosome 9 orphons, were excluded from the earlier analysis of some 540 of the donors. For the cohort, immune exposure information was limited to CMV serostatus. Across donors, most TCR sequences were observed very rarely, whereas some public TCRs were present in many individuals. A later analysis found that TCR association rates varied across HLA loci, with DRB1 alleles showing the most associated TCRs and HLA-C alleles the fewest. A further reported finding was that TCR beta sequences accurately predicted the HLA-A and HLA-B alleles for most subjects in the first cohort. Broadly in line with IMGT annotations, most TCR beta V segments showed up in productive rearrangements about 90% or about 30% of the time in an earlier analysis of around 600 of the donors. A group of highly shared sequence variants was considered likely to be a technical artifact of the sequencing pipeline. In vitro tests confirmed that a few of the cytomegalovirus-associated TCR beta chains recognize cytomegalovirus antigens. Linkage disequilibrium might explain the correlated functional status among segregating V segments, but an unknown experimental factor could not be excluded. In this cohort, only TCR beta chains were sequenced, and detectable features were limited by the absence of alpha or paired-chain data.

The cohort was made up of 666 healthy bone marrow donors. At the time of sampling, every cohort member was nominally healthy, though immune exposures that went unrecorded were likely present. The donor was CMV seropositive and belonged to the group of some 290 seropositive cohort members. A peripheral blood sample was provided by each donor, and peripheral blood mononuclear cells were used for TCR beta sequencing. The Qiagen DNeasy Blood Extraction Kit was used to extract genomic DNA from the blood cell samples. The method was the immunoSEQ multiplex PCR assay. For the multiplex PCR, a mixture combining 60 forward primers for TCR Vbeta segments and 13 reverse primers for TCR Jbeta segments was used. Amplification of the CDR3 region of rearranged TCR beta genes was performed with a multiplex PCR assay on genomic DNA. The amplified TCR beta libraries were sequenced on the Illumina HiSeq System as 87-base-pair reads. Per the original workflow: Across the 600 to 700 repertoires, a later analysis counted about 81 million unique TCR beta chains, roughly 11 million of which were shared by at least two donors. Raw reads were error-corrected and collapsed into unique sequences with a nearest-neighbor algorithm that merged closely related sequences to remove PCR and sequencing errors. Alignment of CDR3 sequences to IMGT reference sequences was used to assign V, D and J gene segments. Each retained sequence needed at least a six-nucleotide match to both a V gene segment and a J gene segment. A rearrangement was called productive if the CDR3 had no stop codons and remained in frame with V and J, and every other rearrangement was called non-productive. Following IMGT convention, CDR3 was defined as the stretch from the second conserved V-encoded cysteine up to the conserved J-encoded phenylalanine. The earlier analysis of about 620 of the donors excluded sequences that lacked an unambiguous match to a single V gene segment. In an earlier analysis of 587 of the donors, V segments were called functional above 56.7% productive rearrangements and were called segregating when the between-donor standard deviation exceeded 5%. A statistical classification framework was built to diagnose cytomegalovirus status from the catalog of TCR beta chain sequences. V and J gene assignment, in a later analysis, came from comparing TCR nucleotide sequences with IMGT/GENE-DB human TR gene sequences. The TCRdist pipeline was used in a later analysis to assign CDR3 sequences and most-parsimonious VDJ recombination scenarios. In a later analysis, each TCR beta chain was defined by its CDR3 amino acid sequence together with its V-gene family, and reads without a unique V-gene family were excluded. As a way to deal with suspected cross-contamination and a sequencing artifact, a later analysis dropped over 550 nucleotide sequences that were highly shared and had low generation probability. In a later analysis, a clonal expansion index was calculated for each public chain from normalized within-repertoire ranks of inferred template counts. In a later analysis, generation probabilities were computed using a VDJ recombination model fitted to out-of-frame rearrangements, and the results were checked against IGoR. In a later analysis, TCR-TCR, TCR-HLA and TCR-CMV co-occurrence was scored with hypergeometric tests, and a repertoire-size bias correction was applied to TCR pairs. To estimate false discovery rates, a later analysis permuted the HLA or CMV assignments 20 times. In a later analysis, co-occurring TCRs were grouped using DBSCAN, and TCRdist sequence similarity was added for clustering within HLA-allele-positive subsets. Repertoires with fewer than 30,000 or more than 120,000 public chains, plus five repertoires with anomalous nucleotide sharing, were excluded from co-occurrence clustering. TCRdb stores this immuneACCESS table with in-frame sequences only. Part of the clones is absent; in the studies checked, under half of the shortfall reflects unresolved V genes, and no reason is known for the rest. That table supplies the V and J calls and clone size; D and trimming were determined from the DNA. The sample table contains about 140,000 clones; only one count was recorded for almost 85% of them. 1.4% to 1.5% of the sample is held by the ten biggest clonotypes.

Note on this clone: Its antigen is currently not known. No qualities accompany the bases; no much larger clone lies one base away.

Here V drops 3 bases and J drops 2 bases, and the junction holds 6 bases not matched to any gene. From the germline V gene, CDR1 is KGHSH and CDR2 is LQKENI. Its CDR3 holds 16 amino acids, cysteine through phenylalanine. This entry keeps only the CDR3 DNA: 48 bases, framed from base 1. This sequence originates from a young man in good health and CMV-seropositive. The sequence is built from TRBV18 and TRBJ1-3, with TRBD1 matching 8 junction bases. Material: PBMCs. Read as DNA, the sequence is TGTGCCAGCTCACCCAGGGACAGGACTCCTGGAAACACCATATATTTT. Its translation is CASSPRDRTPGNTIYF.